The clone carrying this TCR beta chain came up a few times. Its antigen is undetermined. The CDR3 loop spans 13 amino acids. The V and J ends lost 4 bases and 7 bases, in that order; junction bases with no gene match: 5. The germline V gene has CDR1 DFQATT and CDR2 SNEGSKA (reference sequence). This sample stems from a study of response to subunit inactivated influenza vaccine. TCRdb recomputed calls from the RT-PCR reads with MiXCR, one row per CDR3 protein. The table lists 400,000 to 650,000 distinct CDR3 sequences, around 7.9% of them singletons. Study outcomes and limitations: It was suggested by the authors that few new T cells are recruited by each seasonal influenza vaccination.

This receptor was identified in a man aged 45 to 70 who received an inactivated influenza vaccine. The chain has TRBV20-1 and TRBJ2-5; 11 bases map to TRBD2. Sequenced material: PBMCs from blood, taken 23 to 25 months after vaccination. The CDR3 reads CSAISGRDGTQYF. The CDR3 coding sequence is TGCAGTGCTATTAGCGGGAGGGATGGGACCCAGTACTTC.